This T cell receptor (beta chain) was observed in a study of cytomegalovirus exposure and HLA in healthy donors. Looking at the study overall: A data release that came early held about 89 million unique TCRs from HLA-typed donors. Study findings and constraints: Several top significant clusters appeared, in a later analysis, to be linked to common viral pathogens. For most TCR sequences rarity was the rule, although some public TCRs occurred in many donors.

The PCR was carried out with 60 Vbeta primers and 13 Jbeta primers. The protocol was immunoSEQ multiplex PCR, while the TCRdb copy is restricted to in-frame clones and leaves out a portion. The sample has 100,000 to 150,000 clones, 65% to 80% seen once. This clone was counted a single time. Its cognate antigen is unknown. Sequencing was performed on PBMCs. This receptor was taken from a male donor in good health and CMV-seropositive.

The CDR3 DNA follows: TGTGCCAGCTCATCCAGTGTGAGCGATCAGCCCCAGCATTTT. It yields the protein CASSSSVSDQPQHF. This chain connects TRBV18 to TRBJ1-5; no firm D call. This CDR3 has 14 residues. V lost 5 bases to trimming and J lost 5 bases, with 13 bases between them. The germline gives CDR1 KGHSH, CDR2 LQKENI.